This TCR beta chain was identified in a study of blood T cells in healthy people across ages. General observations from the study: It was not known whether donors were CMV positive (a possible confounder of expanded clonotype changes).

A note on this clonotype: Its cognate antigen is unknown.

V was shortened by 4 bases and J by 5 bases, with 18 bases between the two germline ends. The germline gives CDR1 SGHKS, CDR2 YYEKEE (reference sequence). This CDR3 is built from 15 residues. PCR was performed a second time for about 7 to 11 cycles using a sample-barcoded 5' primer and a J-beta primer mix. Template switching added a 12-random-nucleotide identifier to every cDNA molecule. One entry per CDR3 protein results from TCRdb running MiXCR on the 5' RACE reads. This table has roughly 1,800,000 distinct CDR3 sequences, around 50% appearing once. The sequencing sample was made of blood. The receptor was isolated from a woman in her thirties or forties in good health. This chain connects TRBV5-5 to TRBJ2-5; perhaps D is TRBD1 or TRBD2 (5 bases each). CDR3 sequence (DNA): TGTGCCAGCAGCGCCTACCCCGGGGCGGTGGAGACCCAGTACTTC. Translating it yields CASSAYPGAVETQYF. Full variable domain (missing parts from reference TRBV5-5 and TRBJ2-5): DAGVTQSPTHLIKTRGQQVTLRCSPISGHKSVSWYQQVLGQGPQFIFQYYEKEERGRGNFPDRFSARQFPNYSSELNVNALLLGDSALYLCASSAYPGAVETQYFGPGTRLLVL.